This is a list of T cell receptor beta chains from one sample in a study of shared clonotypes between healthy human individuals. Data came from immunoSEQ multiplex PCR; TCRdb stores just in-frame clones and leaves some out. The repertoire holds about 460,000 clones, with around 77% as singletons. Specimen: PBMCs. The receptors come from a woman between 40 and 50 years old in good health. Some clones in this sample may be carry-over from other donors' samples. The CDR3 runs from the conserved cysteine through the conserved F or W. Fields, in order: J gene, V gene, CDR3 protein.

J: .; V: TRBV4-1; CDR3: CASSQGRGIGPYEQYF
J: TRBJ1-5; V: TRBV5-1; CDR3: CASNPPRTPGSNQPQHF
J: TRBJ2-5; V: TRBV29-1; CDR3: CSASLNQETQYF
J: TRBJ2-1; V: TRBV7-6; CDR3: CASSLSPGNNEQFF
J: TRBJ2-1; V: TRBV9; CDR3: CASSGSGTATYNEQFF
J: TRBJ1-4; V: TRBV15; CDR3: CATSLSPARAKLFF
J: TRBJ2-3; V: TRBV29-1; CDR3: CSVVAGGTDTQYF
J: TRBJ1-2; V: TRBV28; CDR3: CASSLGSRYGYTF
J: TRBJ1-6; V: TRBV6-1; CDR3: CASSDIRGSSLHF
J: TRBJ2-3; V: TRBV15; CDR3: CATSSERWGTDTQYF
J: TRBJ2-7; V: TRBV11-2; CDR3: CASSSTGSSEQYF
J: TRBJ1-2; V: TRBV19; CDR3: CASSISTGGYGYTF
J: TRBJ2-3; V: TRBV2; CDR3: CASRAGTSGTDTQYF
J: TRBJ2-1; V: TRBV9; CDR3: CASSVGLDYEQFF
J: TRBJ2-1; V: TRBV2; CDR3: CASSESRNNEQFF
J: TRBJ2-1; V: TRBV4-2; CDR3: CASSQDLLAGAINGQFF
J: .; V: TRBV30; CDR3: CAWSVIGGLYNEQFF
J: TRBJ1-1; V: TRBV18; CDR3: CASSPPSELEAFF
J: TRBJ2-7; V: TRBV6-1; CDR3: CASSEMQAPSYEQYF
J: TRBJ2-7; V: TRBV7-9; CDR3: CASSLVQGATSYEQYF
J: TRBJ2-7; V: TRBV5-4; CDR3: CASSTSGFAYEQYF
J: TRBJ1-1; V: TRBV5-8; CDR3: CASSLVFSLGGAEAFF
J: TRBJ2-7; V: TRBV5-1; CDR3: CASRRLAGVHEQYF